In its sample, the clone carrying this TCR beta chain was seen a few times. Antigen unknown. Measured with immunoSEQ multiplex PCR; TCRdb has only the in-frame clones, and not every one. The table includes roughly 1,500 clones, over 80% detected once. Each donor had smoking or heavy second-hand smoke exposure. The sample originates from a study of T cells and copy number aberrations in small-cell lung cancer. General study points: All specimens were formalin-fixed paraffin-embedded tissue, which is known to introduce sequencing artifacts.

What was sequenced was normal tissue next to the tumor. The TCR sequence derives from a man aged 60 to 69 with small cell lung cancer.

The CDR3 spells CSAEGGQAPGGYTF. The CDR3, as DNA: TGCAGCGCAGAGGGCGGTCAGGCCCCAGGGGGCTACACCTTC. This chain connects TRBV29-1 to TRBJ1-2, with D maybe TRBD1 (5 bases). The CDR3 runs to 14 residues. Trimming shortened V by 7 bases and J by 8 bases, and 23 bases separated the two germline ends. CDR1 is SQVTM and CDR2 is ANQGSEA in the germline V gene.